This record covers a single T cell receptor beta chain. The sample belongs to a study of shared clonotypes between healthy human individuals. Produced via immunoSEQ multiplex PCR; TCRdb's table is partial and in-frame only. The sample includes more than 2 million clones, roughly 93% of them seen just once. Germline CDR1 is LNHDA and CDR2 is SQIVND (reference sequence). Trimming cost V 8 bases and J 6 bases, with 11 bases left between them. The CDR3 runs to 11 residues. CD45RO-negative CD8 cells positively selected for CCR7 made up the naive population, which excluded terminally differentiated effector memory CD45RA+ cells.

The source is a man younger than 35 in good health. Some clones in this sample may be carry-over from other donors' samples. This sequence joins TRBV19 and TRBJ2-7, with D tentatively TRBD2 (5 bases). Sequencing was done on a sample of naive CD8+ T cells from PBMCs. The CDR3 DNA reads as TGTGCCAGTGAGGAGGATGGCGAGCAGTACTTC. Translated, it gives CASEEDGEQYF.